The source of this T cell receptor (beta chain) is a study of T cells in localized non-small cell lung cancer. Study-level results: The tumor had only one region sequenced, so heterogeneity remains possible. Clonality peaked in uninvolved adjacent lung rather than tumor. Median detection of top 100 tumor clones in adjacent lung was 57 clones. Higher blood T cell density tracked longer overall survival.

This CDR3 has 16 amino acids. The V end lost 2 bases, the J end lost 6 bases, and 17 bases lay between the germline ends. Germline V lookup: CDR1 SGHNT, CDR2 YYREEE (reference sequence). A note on this clone: What it binds is unknown.

Sequencing used immunoSEQ multiplex PCR; TCRdb keeps in-frame clones, though not all of them. The data show about 92,000 clones, around 90% seen once. The sequenced sample was PBMCs, obtained before any cancer treatment. The chain joins TRBV5-4 to TRBJ2-2, with D possibly matching TRBD2 (5 bases). This clonotype was sampled from a woman aged 35-75 years with stage II squamous cell lung carcinoma. The chain's CDR3 is CASSFGSGMLSGELFF. The CDR3 DNA sequence: TGTGCCAGCAGCTTTGGCAGCGGAATGCTGTCCGGGGAGCTGTTTTTT.